This T cell receptor (beta chain) was sequenced in a study of T cell responses to AZD1222 COVID-19 vaccine. Germline V CDR1 and CDR2: LNHDA, SQIVND (reference sequence). V trimming: 2 bases; J trimming: 7 bases; junction bases outside the gene matches: 7. The CDR3 spans 16 residues. Libraries were prepared by immunoSEQ multiplex PCR; TCRdb keeps only in-frame clonotypes and omits some of them. Here the sample spans about 150,000 clones, approximately 91% being singletons. The receptor comes from an adult who had recovered from COVID-19. The starting material was peripheral blood, obtained after recovery from COVID-19. The rearrangement links TRBV19 to TRBJ2-1; TRBD1 aligns across 11 bases. In DNA, the CDR3 is TGTGCCAGTAGTATACTAATCGGACAGGGGGCTAATGAGCAGTTCTTC. Protein sequence: CASSILIGQGANEQFF.